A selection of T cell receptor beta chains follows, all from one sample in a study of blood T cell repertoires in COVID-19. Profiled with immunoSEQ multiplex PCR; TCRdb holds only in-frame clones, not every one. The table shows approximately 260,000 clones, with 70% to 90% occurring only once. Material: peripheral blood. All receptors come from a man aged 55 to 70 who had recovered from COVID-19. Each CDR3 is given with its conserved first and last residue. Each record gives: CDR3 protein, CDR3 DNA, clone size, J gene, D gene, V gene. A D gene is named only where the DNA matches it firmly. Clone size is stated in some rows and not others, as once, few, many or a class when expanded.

cdr3_aa: CASSPPRRDSTPLHF
cdr3_nt: TGTGCCAGCTCACCACCGCGGCGGGATTCCACACCCTTACATTTT
clone_size: NA
j_call: TRBJ2-3
d_call: NA
v_call: TRBV18

cdr3_aa: CASSQAAGEKLFF
cdr3_nt: TGTGCCAGCAGCCAAGCCGCAGGGGAAAAACTGTTTTTT
clone_size: few
j_call: TRBJ1-4
d_call: NA
v_call: TRBV4-2

cdr3_aa: CASSLGTGTAQPQHF
cdr3_nt: TGTGCCAGCAGCTTGGGGACAGGGACCGCTCAGCCCCAGCATTTT
clone_size: NA
j_call: TRBJ1-5
d_call: TRBD1
v_call: TRBV7-2

cdr3_aa: CASRLPGQGMCQPQHF
cdr3_nt: TGTGCCAGCAGGCTCCCGGGACAGGGTATGTGCCAGCCCCAGCATTTT
clone_size: NA
j_call: TRBJ1-5
d_call: NA
v_call: TRBV21-1

cdr3_aa: CASILRQGNNSPLHF
cdr3_nt: TGTGCCAGCATTTTGAGACAGGGTAATAATTCACCCCTCCACTTT
clone_size: NA
j_call: TRBJ1-6
d_call: TRBD1
v_call: TRBV28

cdr3_aa: CASSWGQGNTEAFF
cdr3_nt: TGCGCCAGCAGCTGGGGACAGGGAAACACTGAAGCTTTCTTT
clone_size: NA
j_call: TRBJ1-1
d_call: TRBD1
v_call: TRBV5-1

cdr3_aa: CASSEGTAEKLFF
cdr3_nt: TGTGCCAGCAGTGAAGGGACAGCGGAAAAACTGTTTTTT
clone_size: NA
j_call: TRBJ1-4
d_call: NA
v_call: TRBV6-1

cdr3_aa: CATLAGPKYGYTF
cdr3_nt: TGTGCCACCCTGGCAGGGCCAAAATATGGCTACACCTTC
clone_size: NA
j_call: TRBJ1-2
d_call: NA
v_call: TRBV21-1

cdr3_aa: CASTRRLGGEAFF
cdr3_nt: TGTGCCAGCACCCGAAGGTTAGGGGGTGAAGCTTTCTTT
clone_size: NA
j_call: TRBJ1-1
d_call: NA
v_call: TRBV28

cdr3_aa: CATSRAGTIQETQYF
cdr3_nt: TGTGCCACCAGCAGAGCCGGGACTATACAAGAGACCCAGTACTTC
clone_size: NA
j_call: TRBJ2-5
d_call: TRBD2
v_call: TRBV15

cdr3_aa: CASSQTGNSGNTIYF
cdr3_nt: TGTGCCAGCTCTCAGACAGGGAACTCTGGAAACACCATATATTTT
clone_size: NA
j_call: TRBJ1-3
d_call: TRBD1
v_call: TRBV18

cdr3_aa: CASSLYNEQFF
cdr3_nt: TGTGCCAGCAGCCTCTACAATGAGCAGTTCTTC
clone_size: NA
j_call: TRBJ2-1
d_call: NA
v_call: TRBV2

cdr3_aa: CASSSGATNEKLFF
cdr3_nt: TGTGCCAGCTCATCAGGGGCAACTAATGAAAAACTGTTTTTT
clone_size: NA
j_call: TRBJ1-4
d_call: NA
v_call: TRBV18

cdr3_aa: CASSQTAYLQFF
cdr3_nt: TGTGCCAGCAGCCAAACCGCTTACTTGCAGTTCTTC
clone_size: NA
j_call: TRBJ2-1
d_call: NA
v_call: TRBV3-1/TRBV3-2

cdr3_aa: CASSPPLYEQYF
cdr3_nt: TGTGCCAGCAGTCCTCCCCTCTACGAGCAGTACTTC
clone_size: NA
j_call: TRBJ2-7
d_call: NA
v_call: TRBV28

cdr3_aa: CASSYTDRNTEAFF
cdr3_nt: TGTGCCAGCAGTTACACGGACAGGAACACTGAAGCTTTCTTT
clone_size: few
j_call: TRBJ1-1
d_call: NA
v_call: TRBV6-5

cdr3_aa: CASSGITEAFF
cdr3_nt: TGTGCCAGCTCTGGCATCACTGAAGCTTTCTTT
clone_size: NA
j_call: TRBJ1-1
d_call: NA
v_call: TRBV18

cdr3_aa: CASSLAPRGLQPQHF
cdr3_nt: TGTGCCAGCAGCTTAGCGCCGAGGGGGCTTCAGCCCCAGCATTTT
clone_size: NA
j_call: TRBJ1-5
d_call: TRBD1
v_call: TRBV7-2

cdr3_aa: CASSLGGLSSYEQYF
cdr3_nt: TGTGCCAGCAGCTTAGGAGGACTTAGCTCCTACGAGCAGTACTTC
clone_size: NA
j_call: TRBJ2-7
d_call: NA
v_call: TRBV7-2

cdr3_aa: CASSPVTGGNSPLHF
cdr3_nt: TGTGCCAGTAGTCCTGTGACAGGGGGCAATTCACCCCTCCACTTT
clone_size: NA
j_call: TRBJ1-6
d_call: TRBD1
v_call: TRBV19

cdr3_aa: CASSAGGGGNEQFF
cdr3_nt: TGTGCCAGCAGCGCCGGCGGGGGCGGCAATGAGCAGTTCTTC
clone_size: NA
j_call: TRBJ2-1
d_call: NA
v_call: TRBV11-3

cdr3_aa: CASSTETGGGGYTF
cdr3_nt: TGCGCCAGCAGCACAGAAACAGGGGGCGGTGGCTACACCTTC
clone_size: NA
j_call: TRBJ1-2
d_call: TRBD1
v_call: TRBV5-1

cdr3_aa: CASSIKSGTSNHNEQYF
cdr3_nt: TGTGCCAGTAGTATTAAGTCCGGGACTAGCAATCATAACGAGCAGTACTTC
clone_size: NA
j_call: TRBJ2-7
d_call: TRBD2
v_call: TRBV19

cdr3_aa: CASAPLAGNTYNEQFF
cdr3_nt: TGTGCCAGCGCCCCACTGGCGGGGAACACCTACAATGAGCAGTTCTTC
clone_size: NA
j_call: TRBJ2-1
d_call: NA
v_call: TRBV5-6

cdr3_aa: CASSLARDRGDNTGELFF
cdr3_nt: TGCGCCAGCAGCCTTGCCCGGGACAGGGGGGATAACACCGGGGAGCTGTTTTTT
clone_size: NA
j_call: TRBJ2-2
d_call: TRBD1
v_call: TRBV4-1

cdr3_aa: CSVLQGANTGELFF
cdr3_nt: TGCAGCGTCCTACAGGGGGCCAACACCGGGGAGCTGTTTTTT
clone_size: few
j_call: TRBJ2-2
d_call: TRBD1
v_call: TRBV29-1

cdr3_aa: CASSPFVAGEETQYF
cdr3_nt: TGTGCCAGCAGCCCCTTCGTAGCGGGGGAAGAGACCCAGTACTTC
clone_size: NA
j_call: TRBJ2-5
d_call: TRBD2
v_call: TRBV14

cdr3_aa: CASSLGSVRLAVQETQYF
cdr3_nt: TGTGCCAGCAGCTTAGGATCGGTTCGGCTAGCGGTCCAAGAGACCCAGTACTTC
clone_size: NA
j_call: TRBJ2-5
d_call: TRBD2
v_call: TRBV7-9

cdr3_aa: CASSQNRGGYTF
cdr3_nt: TGTGCCAGCAGCCAAAACAGGGGCGGCTACACCTTC
clone_size: NA
j_call: TRBJ1-2
d_call: TRBD1
v_call: TRBV7-8

cdr3_aa: CASSFAGLAAETQYF
cdr3_nt: TGTGCCAGCAGTTTCGCAGGACTAGCGGCAGAGACCCAGTACTTC
clone_size: once
j_call: TRBJ2-5
d_call: TRBD2
v_call: TRBV28

cdr3_aa: CSVAPGETQYF
cdr3_nt: TGCAGCGTCGCCCCGGGAGAGACCCAGTACTTC
clone_size: NA
j_call: TRBJ2-5
d_call: NA
v_call: TRBV29-1

cdr3_aa: CASSEEGMRTQHF
cdr3_nt: TGTGCCAGCAGTGAGGAGGGTATGAGGACCCAGCATTTT
clone_size: NA
j_call: TRBJ1-5
d_call: NA
v_call: TRBV25-1

cdr3_aa: CASSPTGPNTEAFF
cdr3_nt: TGTGCCAGCTCACCGACAGGGCCGAACACTGAAGCTTTCTTT
clone_size: NA
j_call: TRBJ1-1
d_call: TRBD1
v_call: TRBV18

cdr3_aa: CASSLIGGSYEQYF
cdr3_nt: TGCGCCAGCAGCTTAATTGGTGGCAGCTACGAGCAGTACTTC
clone_size: few
j_call: TRBJ2-7
d_call: NA
v_call: TRBV5-1

cdr3_aa: CASTSGGTEYEQYF
cdr3_nt: TGTGCCAGCACCTCGGGGGGCACTGAATACGAGCAGTACTTC
clone_size: once
j_call: TRBJ2-7
d_call: NA
v_call: TRBV28

cdr3_aa: CASSLIFNPLEAFF
cdr3_nt: TGTGCCAGCAGCTTAATCTTCAATCCCCTAGAAGCTTTCTTT
clone_size: NA
j_call: TRBJ1-1
d_call: NA
v_call: TRBV7-2

cdr3_aa: CASSLGDLELMYEQYF
cdr3_nt: TGCGCCAGCAGCTTGGGAGACCTAGAGCTCATGTACGAGCAGTACTTC
clone_size: few
j_call: TRBJ2-7
d_call: NA
v_call: TRBV5-1

cdr3_aa: CAIRETGSSGELFF
cdr3_nt: TGTGCCATCAGGGAGACAGGGTCTAGCGGGGAGCTGTTTTTT
clone_size: NA
j_call: TRBJ2-2
d_call: TRBD1
v_call: TRBV10-3

cdr3_aa: CAWTKGQGAGQPQHF
cdr3_nt: TGTGCCTGGACCAAGGGCCAGGGGGCTGGTCAGCCCCAGCATTTT
clone_size: once
j_call: TRBJ1-5
d_call: TRBD1
v_call: TRBV30

cdr3_aa: CASSLVRLQSRDTEAFF
cdr3_nt: TGTGCCAGCAGCTTAGTTCGTCTCCAGTCGAGGGACACTGAAGCTTTCTTT
clone_size: NA
j_call: TRBJ1-1
d_call: NA
v_call: TRBV7-8

cdr3_aa: CASSQTSGSSSDTQYF
cdr3_nt: TGTGCCAGCAGCCAGACTAGCGGGTCTTCATCTGATACGCAGTATTTT
clone_size: NA
j_call: TRBJ2-3
d_call: TRBD2
v_call: TRBV6-4

cdr3_aa: CASSRQGNSPLHF
cdr3_nt: TGTGCCAGCAGCCGACAGGGAAATTCACCCCTCCACTTT
clone_size: NA
j_call: TRBJ1-6
d_call: TRBD1
v_call: TRBV6-5

cdr3_aa: CASSSERVSSYNEQFF
cdr3_nt: TGTGCCAGCAGTTCGGAGCGGGTTTCCTCCTACAATGAGCAGTTCTTC
clone_size: NA
j_call: TRBJ2-1
d_call: NA
v_call: TRBV6-5

cdr3_aa: CASSQGGRASYEQYF
cdr3_nt: TGTGCCAGCAGCCAAGGCGGGAGGGCCTCTTACGAGCAGTACTTC
clone_size: many
j_call: TRBJ2-7
d_call: TRBD2
v_call: TRBV4-2

cdr3_aa: CASSPMGTGLSSYEQYF
cdr3_nt: TGTGCCAGCAGCCCGATGGGGACAGGCTTGTCCTCCTACGAGCAGTACTTC
clone_size: NA
j_call: TRBJ2-7
d_call: TRBD1
v_call: TRBV7-8

cdr3_aa: CASSLVSGRSYEQYF
cdr3_nt: TGTGCCAGCAGCTTAGTTAGTGGGCGCTCCTACGAGCAGTACTTC
clone_size: many
j_call: TRBJ2-7
d_call: NA
v_call: TRBV7-9

cdr3_aa: CASSGGRQSNEKLFF
cdr3_nt: TGCGCCAGCAGCGGGGGCCGACAATCTAATGAAAAACTGTTTTTT
clone_size: NA
j_call: TRBJ1-4
d_call: NA
v_call: TRBV5-1

cdr3_aa: CASSLVSGRTPTGEKLFF
cdr3_nt: TGTGCCAGCAGCTTGGTTTCAGGTCGGACTCCTACGGGTGAAAAACTGTTTTTT
clone_size: NA
j_call: TRBJ1-4
d_call: NA
v_call: TRBV5-6

cdr3_aa: CSVEVHSGNTIYF
cdr3_nt: TGCAGCGTTGAAGTCCACTCAGGAAACACCATATATTTT
clone_size: NA
j_call: TRBJ1-3
d_call: NA
v_call: TRBV29-1

cdr3_aa: CASRRDRVNTGELFF
cdr3_nt: TGTGCCAGCAGACGCGACAGAGTGAACACCGGGGAGCTGTTTTTT
clone_size: once
j_call: TRBJ2-2
d_call: NA
v_call: TRBV2

cdr3_aa: CASRVSNEKLFF
cdr3_nt: TGTGCCAGCAGGGTTAGTAATGAAAAACTGTTTTTT
clone_size: NA
j_call: TRBJ1-4
d_call: NA
v_call: TRBV28

cdr3_aa: CASSLTRLATGGNTQYF
cdr3_nt: TGTGCCAGCAGCTTAACTAGGCTAGCCACGGGCGGGAATACGCAGTATTTT
clone_size: NA
j_call: TRBJ2-3
d_call: NA
v_call: TRBV7-3

cdr3_aa: CASSPDHREQETQYF
cdr3_nt: TGTGCCAGCTCACCGGACCACAGGGAGCAAGAGACCCAGTACTTC
clone_size: NA
j_call: TRBJ2-5
d_call: NA
v_call: TRBV18

cdr3_aa: CASSLNGLAATYGETQYF
cdr3_nt: TGCGCCAGCAGCTTGAACGGACTAGCGGCAACCTACGGAGAGACCCAGTACTTC
clone_size: NA
j_call: TRBJ2-5
d_call: TRBD2
v_call: TRBV5-1

cdr3_aa: CASSENRGLKQPQHF
cdr3_nt: TGTGCCAGCAGTGAAAACAGGGGGTTAAAGCAGCCCCAGCATTTT
clone_size: few
j_call: TRBJ1-5
d_call: TRBD1
v_call: TRBV2

cdr3_aa: CASSESGTSGSDTQYF
cdr3_nt: TGTGCCAGCAGTGAGTCCGGGACTAGCGGATCAGATACGCAGTATTTT
clone_size: NA
j_call: TRBJ2-3
d_call: TRBD2
v_call: TRBV6-1

cdr3_aa: CSASEGARDSPLHF
cdr3_nt: TGCAGTGCTAGTGAGGGGGCAAGGGACTCACCCCTCCACTTT
clone_size: NA
j_call: TRBJ1-6
d_call: TRBD1
v_call: TRBV20-1